The source of this TCR beta chain is a study of cytomegalovirus exposure and HLA in healthy donors. The germline V gene encodes CDR1 SGHRS and CDR2 YFSETQ. The CDR3 covers 15 residues. V shed 0 bases and J shed 7 bases, with 13 bases lying between them. The protocol was immunoSEQ multiplex PCR, while the TCRdb copy is restricted to in-frame clones and leaves out a portion. The table lists 76,000 or so clones, approximately 94% of them singletons. The sample consisted of PBMCs. The rearrangement links TRBV5-1 to TRBJ2-2; D remains ambiguous. The sequence came from a woman aged 18-29 years in good health and CMV-seropositive. As DNA, the CDR3 is TGCGCCAGCAGCTTGGGTCGGTTGGTTTTCGGGGAGCTGTTTTTT. Its translation is CASSLGRLVFGELFF.